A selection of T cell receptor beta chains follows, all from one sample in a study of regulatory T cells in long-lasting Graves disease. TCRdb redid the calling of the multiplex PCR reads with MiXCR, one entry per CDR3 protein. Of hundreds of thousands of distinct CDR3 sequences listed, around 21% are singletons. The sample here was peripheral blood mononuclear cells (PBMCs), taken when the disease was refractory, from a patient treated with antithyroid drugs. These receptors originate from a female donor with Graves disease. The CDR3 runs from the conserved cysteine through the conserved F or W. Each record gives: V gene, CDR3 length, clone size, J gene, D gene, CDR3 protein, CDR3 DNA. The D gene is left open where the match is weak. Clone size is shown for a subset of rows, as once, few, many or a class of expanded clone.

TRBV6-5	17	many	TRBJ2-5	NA	CASSYSMQVGGLETQYF	TGTGCCAGCAGTTACTCGATGCAGGTCGGAGGGTTAGAGACCCAGTACTTC
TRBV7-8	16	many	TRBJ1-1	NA	CASSLEGRQMNTEAFF	TGTGCCAGCAGCTTAGAGGGAAGACAGATGAACACTGAAGCTTTCTTT
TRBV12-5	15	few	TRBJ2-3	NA	CASGPIAPESDTQYF	TGTGCTAGTGGGCCTATAGCTCCAGAGTCTGATACGCAGTATTTT
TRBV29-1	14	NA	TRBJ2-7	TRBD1	CSVVGSQGDYEQYF	TGCAGCGTTGTTGGGTCCCAGGGGGACTACGAGCAGTACTTC
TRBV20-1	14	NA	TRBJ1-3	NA	CSAFLQGSGNTIYF	TGCAGTGCTTTTTTACAGGGATCCGGAAACACCATATATTTT
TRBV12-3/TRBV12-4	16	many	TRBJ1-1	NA	CASSLSWGGWNTEAFF	TGTGCCAGCAGTTTATCTTGGGGGGGATGGAACACTGAAGCTTTCTTT
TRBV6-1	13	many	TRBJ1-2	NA	CASRPSAGYGYTF	TGTGCCAGCAGGCCCTCGGCTGGTTATGGCTACACCTTC
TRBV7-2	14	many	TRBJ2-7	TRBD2	CASSFAGGTYEQYF	TGTGCCAGCAGCTTTGCGGGAGGAACCTACGAGCAGTACTTC
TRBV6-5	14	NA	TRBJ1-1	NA	CASSYSPTNTEAFF	TGTGCCAGCAGTTACTCTCCTACGAACACTGAAGCTTTCTTT
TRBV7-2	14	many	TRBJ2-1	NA	CASSRVHPNNEQFF	TGTGCCAGCAGCCGAGTTCACCCTAACAATGAGCAGTTCTTC
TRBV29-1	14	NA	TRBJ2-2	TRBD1	CSVPNTGGTGELFF	TGCAGCGTACCAAACACAGGGGGCACCGGGGAGCTGTTTTTT
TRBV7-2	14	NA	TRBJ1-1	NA	CASSFSDTNTEAFF	TGTGCCAGCAGCTTTTCAGACACCAACACTGAAGCTTTCTTT
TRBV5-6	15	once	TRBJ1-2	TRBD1	CASSFGGQRPYGYTF	TGTGCCAGCAGCTTTGGGGGACAGAGGCCCTATGGCTACACCTTC
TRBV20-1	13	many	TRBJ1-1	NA	CSERDGQNTEAFF	TGCAGTGAAAGGGACGGACAGAACACTGAAGCTTTCTTT
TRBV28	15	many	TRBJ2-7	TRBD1	CATLNGQGFIYEQYF	TGTGCCACCCTTAACGGACAGGGGTTCATCTACGAGCAGTACTTC
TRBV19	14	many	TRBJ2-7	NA	CASSSTGSAYEQYF	TGTGCCAGTAGTTCCACAGGGTCGGCCTACGAGCAGTACTTC
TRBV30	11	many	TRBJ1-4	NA	CAWSEPEKLFF	TGTGCCTGGAGTGAACCCGAAAAACTGTTTTTT
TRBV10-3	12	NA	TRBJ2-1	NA	CAIMGGYNEQFF	TGTGCCATCATGGGGGGCTACAATGAGCAGTTCTTC
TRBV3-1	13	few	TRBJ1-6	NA	CASSQTDNSPLHF	TGTGCCAGCAGCCAAACAGATAATTCACCCCTCCACTTT
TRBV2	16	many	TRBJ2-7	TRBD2	CASSDLGGRDPYEQYF	TGTGCCAGCAGTGACCTCGGCGGGAGGGACCCCTACGAGCAGTACTTC
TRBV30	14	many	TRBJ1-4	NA	CAWRSQATNEKLFF	TGTGCCTGGAGATCTCAGGCAACTAATGAAAAACTGTTTTTT
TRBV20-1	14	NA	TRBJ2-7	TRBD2	CSARVVSGPYEQYF	TGCAGTGCTAGAGTTGTTAGCGGGCCATACGAGCAGTACTTC
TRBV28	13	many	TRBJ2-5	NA	CASSLSYGGTQYF	TGTGCCAGCAGTTTAAGCTACGGAGGAACCCAGTACTTC
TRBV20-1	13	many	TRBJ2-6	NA	CSADSSGANVLTF	TGCAGTGCGGACAGCTCTGGGGCCAACGTCCTGACTTTC
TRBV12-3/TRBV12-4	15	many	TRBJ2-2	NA	CASTLDSEGTGELFF	TGTGCCAGCACCCTGGACAGTGAGGGCACCGGGGAGCTGTTTTTT
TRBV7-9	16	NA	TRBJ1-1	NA	CASSLPRGGLNTEAFF	TGTGCCAGCAGCCTACCCAGGGGCGGTCTGAACACTGAAGCTTTCTTT
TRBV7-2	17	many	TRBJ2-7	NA	CASSLLLSGDKDYEQYF	TGTGCCAGCAGCTTACTCCTCTCGGGGGACAAAGACTACGAGCAGTACTTC
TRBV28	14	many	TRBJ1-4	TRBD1	CASSLYRGREKLFF	TGTGCCAGCAGTTTGTACAGGGGGCGTGAAAAACTGTTTTTT
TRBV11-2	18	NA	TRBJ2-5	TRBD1	CASSLERNDRGLEETQYF	TGTGCCAGCAGCTTAGAACGTAACGACAGGGGGTTAGAAGAGACCCAGTACTTC
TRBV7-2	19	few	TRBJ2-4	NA	CASSPRGGQGANRENIQYF	TGTGCCAGCAGCCCCCGGGGGGGCCAGGGGGCGAATCGGGAAAACATTCAGTACTTC
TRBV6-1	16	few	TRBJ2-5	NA	CASSPRDRTVEETQYF	TGTGCCAGCAGTCCCCGGGACCGGACCGTGGAAGAGACCCAGTACTTC
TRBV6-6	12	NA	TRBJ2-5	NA	CASSYSHETQYF	TGTGCCAGCAGTTACTCGCACGAGACCCAGTACTTC
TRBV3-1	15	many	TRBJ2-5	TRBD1	CASSEEGQGLETQYF	TGTGCCAGCAGCGAAGAGGGACAGGGGCTAGAGACCCAGTACTTC
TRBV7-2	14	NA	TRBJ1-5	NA	CASSLVGVDQPQHF	TGTGCCAGCAGCTTAGTAGGGGTGGATCAGCCCCAGCATTTT
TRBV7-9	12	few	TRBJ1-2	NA	CASSSRNEGYTF	TGTGCCAGCAGCTCCAGAAACGAGGGCTACACCTTC
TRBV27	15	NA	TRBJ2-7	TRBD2	CASSSPVRERYEQYF	TGTGCCAGCAGTTCCCCCGTGCGGGAGCGGTACGAGCAGTACTTC
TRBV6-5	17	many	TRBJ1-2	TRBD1	CASSLISGTGGLGGYTF	TGTGCCAGCAGTTTAATCTCGGGGACAGGGGGCCTTGGAGGCTACACCTTC
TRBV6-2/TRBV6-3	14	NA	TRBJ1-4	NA	CATQTHSKPEKLFF	TGTGCCACCCAGACACACTCGAAACCTGAAAAACTGTTTTTT
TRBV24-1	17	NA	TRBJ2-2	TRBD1	CATSDPGQGRITGELFF	TGTGCCACCAGTGACCCAGGACAGGGGCGGATCACCGGGGAGCTGTTTTTT
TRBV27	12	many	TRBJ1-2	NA	CASSSPLGGYTF	TGTGCCAGCAGTTCTCCCCTGGGCGGCTACACCTTC
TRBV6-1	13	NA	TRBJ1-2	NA	CASSEGGIDGYTF	TGTGCCAGCAGTGAGGGAGGGATCGACGGCTACACCTTC
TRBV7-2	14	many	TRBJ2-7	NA	CASSLVGELSEQYF	TGTGCCAGCAGCTTAGTGGGGGAGTTGTCCGAGCAGTACTTC
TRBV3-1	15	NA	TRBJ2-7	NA	CASSQGSGGTYEQYF	TGTGCCAGCAGCCAAGGGTCTGGGGGCACCTACGAGCAGTACTTC
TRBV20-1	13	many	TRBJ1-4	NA	CSAPDRGNEKLFF	TGCAGTGCCCCCGACAGAGGTAATGAAAAACTGTTTTTT
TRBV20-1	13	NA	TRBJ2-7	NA	CSASSIDFYEQYF	TGCAGTGCTAGTTCGATAGATTTCTACGAGCAGTACTTC
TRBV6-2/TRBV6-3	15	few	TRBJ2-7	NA	CASSYSRDPAYEQYF	TGTGCCAGCAGTTACTCGAGGGACCCGGCCTACGAGCAGTACTTC
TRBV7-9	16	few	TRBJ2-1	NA	CASTGTSFPSYNEQFF	TGTGCCAGCACCGGAACTAGTTTCCCCTCCTACAATGAGCAGTTCTTC
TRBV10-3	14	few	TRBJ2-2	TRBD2	CAISEVSGTGELFF	TGTGCCATCAGCGAAGTTAGCGGGACCGGGGAGCTGTTTTTT
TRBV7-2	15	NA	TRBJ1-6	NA	CASSPRGGLNSPLHF	TGTGCCAGCAGCCCTCGGGGGGGGCTGAATTCACCCCTCCACTTT
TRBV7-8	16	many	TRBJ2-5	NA	CASSLADGRGWETQYF	TGTGCCAGCAGCTTAGCGGATGGGAGGGGGTGGGAGACCCAGTACTTC
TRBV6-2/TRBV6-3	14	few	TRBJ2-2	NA	CASSYSAGPGELFF	TGTGCCAGCAGTTACTCGGCGGGGCCCGGGGAGCTGTTTTTT
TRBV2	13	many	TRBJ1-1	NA	CASREHPAQRAFF	TGTGCCAGCAGGGAGCACCCCGCCCAGCGGGCTTTCTTT
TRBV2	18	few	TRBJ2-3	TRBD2	CASSVGLARVHGVDTQYF	TGTGCCAGCAGTGTGGGACTAGCGAGGGTCCATGGGGTCGATACGCAGTATTTT